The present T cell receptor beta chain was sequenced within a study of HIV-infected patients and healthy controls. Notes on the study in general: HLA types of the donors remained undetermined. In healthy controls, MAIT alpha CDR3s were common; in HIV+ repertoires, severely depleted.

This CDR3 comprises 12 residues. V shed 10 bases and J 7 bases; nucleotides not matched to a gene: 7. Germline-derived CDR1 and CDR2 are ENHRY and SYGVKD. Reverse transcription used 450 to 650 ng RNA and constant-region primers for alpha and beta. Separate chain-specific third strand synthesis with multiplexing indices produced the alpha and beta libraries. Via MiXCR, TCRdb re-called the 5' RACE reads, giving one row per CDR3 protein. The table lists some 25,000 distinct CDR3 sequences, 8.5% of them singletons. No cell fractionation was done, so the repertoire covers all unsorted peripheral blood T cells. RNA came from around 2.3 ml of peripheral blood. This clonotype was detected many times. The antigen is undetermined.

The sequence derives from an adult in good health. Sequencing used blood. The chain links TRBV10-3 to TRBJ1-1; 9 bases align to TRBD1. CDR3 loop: CASGDRDGEAFF. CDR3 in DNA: TGTGCCAGTGGGGACAGGGACGGTGAAGCTTTCTTT.